These 17 T cell receptor beta chains were sequenced from one sample in a study of blood T cells in healthy people across ages. A J-beta primer mix and a sample-barcoded 5' primer were used in a second PCR of about 7 to 12 cycles. One entry per CDR3 protein, called by TCRdb with MiXCR from the 5' RACE reads. This table has hundreds of thousands of distinct CDR3 sequences, roughly 40% appearing once. The specimen sequenced was blood. Receptor source: a man aged 18 to 35 in good health.

The gene calls are TRBV5-1 and TRBJ2-5, with 7 bases lining up with TRBD1. With V trimmed by 0 bases and J by 3 bases, 5 bases remained unmatched. Per germline, CDR1 SGHRS and CDR2 YFSETQ. The CDR3 spans 15 residues. CDR3 protein: CASSLGTQGKETQYF. The CDR3 DNA is TGCGCCAGCAGCTTGGGTACACAGGGGAAAGAGACCCAGTACTTC. Filled out from reference TRBV5-1 and TRBJ2-5, the complete variable domain reads KAGVTQTPRYLIKTRGQQVTLSCSPISGHRSVSWYQQTPGQGLQFLFEYFSETQRNKGNFPGRFSGRQFSNSRSEMNVSTLELGDSALYLCASSLGTQGKETQYFGPGTRLLVL.

V and J are TRBV20-1 and TRBJ2-1, with D possibly matching TRBD1 (6 bases). Trimming took off 4 bases at V and 7 bases at J, with 32 bases between the two ends. Germline CDR1 DFQATT, CDR2 SNEGSKA (reference sequence). CDR3 size: 19 residues. The CDR3 nucleotides are TGCAGTGCTAATGACCGTGGTAAAAACAGGGAAGGGAATTGGAATGAGCAGTTCTTC. Encoded protein: CSANDRGKNREGNWNEQFF.

This clonotype has just a few counts. The chain links TRBV6-2 or TRBV6-3 to TRBJ2-1; the D gene is possibly TRBD1 (6 bases). The CDR3 is 16 residues long. V gave up 5 bases and J gave up 10 bases, with 24 bases separating them. Per the germline V gene, CDR1 is MNHEY and CDR2 is SVGEGT. The CDR3 region is CASSQARQASSVEQFF. The CDR3 coding sequence is TGTGCCAGCAGTCAAGCCAGACAGGCATCCTCGGTCGAGCAGTTCTTC.

Concerning this clonotype itself: One junction end disagrees with the germline gene, perhaps due to a read error. The V and J genes are TRBV20-1 and TRBJ1-4; 8 bases line up with TRBD1. The CDR3 consists of 15 residues. Germline lookup yields CDR1 DFQATT and CDR2 SNEGSKA (reference sequence). The CDR3 is CSASPKQGGGEKLFF. The DNA for the CDR3 is TGTAGTGCTAGCCCCAAACAGGGGGGTGGCGAAAAACTGTTTTTT.

V gene TRBV14 combines with J gene TRBJ2-4; 12 nucleotides agree with TRBD2. Germline loops: CDR1 SGHDN, CDR2 FVKESK. The CDR3 covers 16 residues. V lost 4 bases to trimming and J lost 1 base; unmatched junction nucleotides: 2. The CDR3: CASSRGTSGAKNIQYF. The CDR3 region has the DNA TGTGCCAGCAGCCGGGGGACTAGCGGGGCCAAAAACATTCAGTACTTC.

This clonotype has just a few counts. This chain joins TRBV20-1 and TRBJ2-1; 11 bases are a match to TRBD2. The junction had 6 bases not matched to a gene; V was cut back by 6 bases and J by 2 bases. Germline lookup yields CDR1 DFQATT and CDR2 SNEGSKA (reference sequence). CDR3 size: 15 residues. The DNA of the CDR3 is TGCAGTGCCCGACTAGCGGGGTCCCCCTACAATGAGCAGTTCTTC. Translation: CSARLAGSPYNEQFF.

The rearrangement joins TRBV5-1 to TRBJ1-5; D is possibly TRBD1 (5 bases). The CDR3 has 17 residues. Germline V gene data show CDR1 as SGHRS and CDR2 as YFSETQ. V was shortened by 0 bases and J by 0 bases, with 13 bases between the two germline ends. The CDR3 loop is CASSLAGSGLSNQPQHF. In nucleotides, the CDR3 is TGCGCCAGCAGCTTGGCAGGGTCCGGTCTTAGCAATCAGCCCCAGCATTTT.

The chain carries TRBV20-1 and TRBJ2-5; D gene uncertain. This CDR3 is 12 amino acids long. Germline lookup yields CDR1 DFQATT and CDR2 SNEGSKA (reference sequence). V was trimmed by 5 bases and J by 0 bases, leaving 7 bases between them. In DNA, the CDR3 is TGCAGTGCTCAACCCAACCAAGAGACCCAGTACTTC. Translation: CSAQPNQETQYF.

This clonotype was observed a few times. The rearrangement joins TRBV2 to TRBJ1-2; perhaps TRBD1 as D (5 bases). CDR3 length equals 14 residues. Germline V gene sequence: CDR1 SNHLY, CDR2 FYNNEI. V was clipped by 7 bases and J by 4 bases, with 16 bases between them. CDR3 residues: CASNPPGRSYGYTF. The DNA for the CDR3 is TGTGCCAGCAACCCTCCGGGACGGTCCTATGGCTACACCTTC.

This clonotype came up a few times. The rearrangement links TRBV10-3 to TRBJ2-5; tentative D call: TRBD1 (6 bases). The CDR3 sequence is 15 residues long. The germline V and J ends were trimmed by 0 bases and 3 bases, with 11 bases remaining between them. In germline, CDR1 is ENHRY, CDR2 SYGVKD. The CDR3: CAISESRTAEETQYF. The CDR3 DNA sequence: TGTGCCATCAGTGAGTCCCGGACAGCAGAAGAGACCCAGTACTTC.

This clonotype was observed a few times. DNA for the CDR3: TGTGCCAGCAGCTTAAGGGGGACAGGATCCTACGAGCAGTACTTC. It codes for CASSLRGTGSYEQYF. This chain connects TRBV7-6 to TRBJ2-7; 8 bases line up with TRBD1. The V segment lost 2 bases and the J segment 1 base; nucleotides outside the gene matches: 4. Germline CDR1 SGHVS, CDR2 FNYEAQ. The CDR3 has 15 amino acids.

This clonotype was counted only a few times. The CDR3 reads CATSRDQKGPEQFF. CDR3 DNA: TGTGCCACCAGCAGAGATCAGAAAGGCCCTGAGCAGTTCTTC. This chain links TRBV15 with TRBJ2-1; no definite D call. The CDR3 extends over 14 amino acids. V lost 0 bases to trimming and J lost 9 bases, with 12 bases between them. CDR1 and CDR2 from the germline V gene are LNHNV and YYDKDF (reference sequence).

The CDR3 loop reads CASSFVRGQGYTF. CDR3 bases: TGTGCCAGCAGTTTTGTCAGGGGGCAGGGCTACACCTTC. The chain recombines TRBV27 with TRBJ1-2; 8 bases line up with TRBD1. V was clipped by 3 bases and J by 8 bases; unmatched bases: 5. CDR1 and CDR2 from the germline V gene are MNHEY and SMNVEV (reference sequence). The CDR3 covers 13 residues.

This clonotype was seen once. A much larger clone lies a single base off, so this may be a read error. The V call is TRBV4-2, the J call TRBJ2-5; 10 bases are a match to TRBD1. J gave up 11 bases and V 3 bases, and 18 bases lay outside the gene matches. The CDR3 has 17 residues. Germline loops: CDR1 LGHNA, CDR2 YNFKEQ. CDR3 sequence reads: CASSQRDRGEVYNEQYF. The CDR3 DNA is TGTGCCAGCAGCCAGAGGGACAGGGGAGAGGTCTACAATGAGCAGTACTTC.

This clonotype was picked up a small number of times. The chain uses TRBV12-3 or TRBV12-4 and TRBJ2-5; either TRBD1 or TRBD2 may supply D (6 bases each). CDR3 length: 13 amino acids. Trimming took off 6 bases at V and 5 bases at J, with 13 bases between the two ends. Here the CDR3 DNA reads TGTGCCAGCAGGTGGGGGGCGAGGGAGACCCAGTACTTC. Translating it yields CASRWGARETQYF.

V is TRBV7-9 and J is TRBJ2-7, with unresolved D. Germline lookup yields CDR1 SEHNR and CDR2 FQNEAQ (reference sequence). The CDR3 extends over 14 amino acids. Between the trimmed V and J ends, which lost 1 base and 5 bases, there was a span of 12 bases. The CDR3 loop reads CASSLDFPRDEQYF. For the CDR3, the DNA is TGTGCCAGCAGCTTAGATTTCCCTAGGGACGAGCAGTACTTC.

This clonotype was counted at least ten times. The rearrangement joins TRBV6-6 to TRBJ2-6, with D hard to call. V lost 4 bases and J lost 2, with 3 bases in between. The CDR3 runs 13 residues. Looked up from germline, CDR1 is MNHNY and CDR2 is SVGAGI (reference sequence). This chain's CDR3 is CASSSAGANVLTF. CDR3 nucleotides: TGTGCCAGCAGTTCGGCTGGGGCCAACGTCCTGACTTTC.